Listed below are T cell receptor beta chains from one sample, sequenced in a study of blood T cell repertoires in COVID-19. Sequenced by immunoSEQ multiplex PCR; TCRdb stores in-frame clones only, minus some. Of roughly 85,000 clones detected, under 85% appear once; the ten largest clones hold about a tenth. The sequenced material came from peripheral blood. These receptor sequences come from a human donor in a cohort sampled during active COVID-19. CDR3s include the opening cysteine and the closing phenylalanine or tryptophan. The D gene is left open where the match is weak. Only some rows state a clone size, as once, few, many or a class for expanded clones.

J gene: TRBJ2-7
D gene: TRBD2
CDR3 length: 15
clone size: .
V gene: TRBV19
CDR3 protein: CASSLLAGGSYEQYF
CDR3 DNA: TGTGCCAGTAGTTTGTTAGCGGGGGGATCCTACGAGCAGTACTTC

J gene: TRBJ2-1
D gene: .
CDR3 length: 15
clone size: once
V gene: TRBV5-4
CDR3 protein: CASSLGLTSYNEQFF
CDR3 DNA: TGTGCCAGCAGCTTGGGACTCACCTCCTACAATGAGCAGTTCTTC

J gene: TRBJ2-3
D gene: TRBD1
CDR3 length: 15
clone size: .
V gene: TRBV7-2
CDR3 protein: CASSLLQGSTDTQYF
CDR3 DNA: TGTGCCAGCAGCTTATTACAGGGGAGCACAGATACGCAGTATTTT

J gene: TRBJ1-5
D gene: .
CDR3 length: 18
clone size: .
V gene: TRBV19
CDR3 protein: CASSIRGWGVGGNQPQHF
CDR3 DNA: TGTGCCAGTAGTATAAGGGGTTGGGGGGTAGGCGGCAATCAGCCCCAGCATTTT

J gene: TRBJ1-2
D gene: .
CDR3 length: 13
clone size: .
V gene: TRBV4-3
CDR3 protein: CASSQGLNYGYTF
CDR3 DNA: TGCGCCAGCAGCCAAGGACTCAACTATGGCTACACCTTC

J gene: TRBJ2-5
D gene: .
CDR3 length: 13
clone size: few
V gene: TRBV5-4
CDR3 protein: CASSQTGQETQYF
CDR3 DNA: TGTGCCAGCAGTCAGACAGGCCAAGAGACCCAGTACTTC

J gene: TRBJ2-7
D gene: .
CDR3 length: 12
clone size: .
V gene: TRBV28
CDR3 protein: CASSADSYEQYF
CDR3 DNA: TGTGCCAGCAGCGCCGACAGCTACGAGCAGTACTTC

J gene: TRBJ1-1
D gene: .
CDR3 length: 12
clone size: .
V gene: TRBV10-3
CDR3 protein: CAISELDTEAFF
CDR3 DNA: TGTGCCATCAGTGAGCTCGACACTGAAGCTTTCTTT

J gene: TRBJ2-1
D gene: TRBD2
CDR3 length: 15
clone size: few
V gene: TRBV11-3
CDR3 protein: CASSPRTSGANEQFF
CDR3 DNA: TGTGCCAGCAGCCCTAGGACTAGCGGGGCCAATGAGCAGTTCTTC

J gene: TRBJ1-6
D gene: .
CDR3 length: 16
clone size: .
V gene: TRBV5-6
CDR3 protein: CASSLRTGQAYSPLHF
CDR3 DNA: TGTGCCAGCAGCTTGAGAACAGGGCAGGCGTATTCACCCCTCCACTTT

J gene: TRBJ1-1
D gene: .
CDR3 length: 13
clone size: .
V gene: TRBV14
CDR3 protein: CASSQDRYTEAFF
CDR3 DNA: TGTGCCAGCAGCCAAGATCGGTACACTGAAGCTTTCTTT

J gene: TRBJ1-5
D gene: .
CDR3 length: 15
clone size: .
V gene: TRBV15
CDR3 protein: CATSRDLVGNQPQHF
CDR3 DNA: TGTGCCACCAGCAGAGATCTAGTGGGCAATCAGCCCCAGCATTTT

J gene: TRBJ1-5
D gene: .
CDR3 length: 15
clone size: .
V gene: TRBV5-4
CDR3 protein: CASSLGPGPNQPQHF
CDR3 DNA: TGTGCCAGCAGCTTAGGCCCAGGGCCAAATCAGCCCCAGCATTTT

J gene: TRBJ1-4
D gene: TRBD1
CDR3 length: 17
clone size: .
V gene: TRBV5-1
CDR3 protein: CASSLNFPGQVVGELFF
CDR3 DNA: TGCGCCAGCAGCTTAAACTTTCCGGGACAGGTCGTTGGAGAACTGTTTTTT

J gene: TRBJ1-1
D gene: .
CDR3 length: 15
clone size: .
V gene: TRBV3-1/TRBV3-2
CDR3 protein: CASSQGGRVGTEAFF
CDR3 DNA: TGTGCCAGCAGCCAAGGTGGGAGGGTGGGCACTGAAGCTTTCTTT

J gene: TRBJ1-2
D gene: TRBD1
CDR3 length: 16
clone size: .
V gene: TRBV5-6
CDR3 protein: CASSYLGDRGGGGYTF
CDR3 DNA: TGTGCCAGCAGCTACTTGGGCGACAGGGGGGGCGGTGGCTACACCTTC

J gene: TRBJ1-6
D gene: .
CDR3 length: 14
clone size: once
V gene: TRBV5-1
CDR3 protein: CASSSPQGGSPLHF
CDR3 DNA: TGCGCCAGCAGCTCTCCGCAGGGCGGTTCACCCCTCCACTTT

J gene: TRBJ2-2
D gene: TRBD1
CDR3 length: 17
clone size: .
V gene: TRBV19
CDR3 protein: CASSGPGQGSNTGELFF
CDR3 DNA: TGTGCCAGTAGTGGGCCGGGACAGGGGTCCAACACCGGGGAGCTGTTTTTT

J gene: TRBJ1-2
D gene: TRBD1
CDR3 length: 15
clone size: .
V gene: TRBV2
CDR3 protein: CASSPGQGAKWGYTF
CDR3 DNA: TGTGCCAGCAGCCCTGGACAGGGGGCAAAGTGGGGCTACACCTTC

J gene: TRBJ1-1
D gene: .
CDR3 length: 15
clone size: .
V gene: TRBV5-1
CDR3 protein: CASSLLVTGNTEAFF
CDR3 DNA: TGCGCCAGCAGCTTATTGGTGACAGGGAACACTGAAGCTTTCTTT

J gene: TRBJ1-1
D gene: TRBD1
CDR3 length: 14
clone size: .
V gene: TRBV19
CDR3 protein: CASTIRGQGGEAFF
CDR3 DNA: TGTGCCAGTACCATTCGGGGACAGGGAGGAGAAGCTTTCTTT

J gene: TRBJ1-1
D gene: TRBD1
CDR3 length: 14
clone size: .
V gene: TRBV24-1
CDR3 protein: CATSGLDRPSEAFF
CDR3 DNA: TGTGCCACCAGTGGCCTGGACAGGCCATCTGAAGCTTTCTTT

J gene: TRBJ2-2
D gene: TRBD2
CDR3 length: 17
clone size: .
V gene: TRBV5-5
CDR3 protein: CASSPGLAGGPAGELFF
CDR3 DNA: TGTGCCAGCAGCCCCGGACTAGCGGGGGGGCCGGCCGGGGAGCTGTTTTTT

J gene: TRBJ1-1
D gene: .
CDR3 length: 15
clone size: .
V gene: TRBV18
CDR3 protein: CASSPPPAGSTEAFF
CDR3 DNA: TGTGCCAGCTCACCCCCTCCCGCGGGAAGCACTGAAGCTTTCTTT

J gene: TRBJ1-1
D gene: .
CDR3 length: 11
clone size: .
V gene: TRBV21-1
CDR3 protein: CASIGGTEAFF
CDR3 DNA: TGTGCCAGCATCGGGGGAACTGAAGCTTTCTTT

J gene: TRBJ2-6
D gene: .
CDR3 length: 16
clone size: .
V gene: TRBV6-6
CDR3 protein: CASSHGVYSGANVLTF
CDR3 DNA: TGTGCCAGCAGCCACGGGGTTTACTCTGGGGCCAACGTCCTGACTTTC

J gene: TRBJ2-7
D gene: .
CDR3 length: 15
clone size: .
V gene: TRBV27
CDR3 protein: CASSLLSQAPYEQYF
CDR3 DNA: TGTGCCAGCAGTTTATTGTCACAGGCGCCCTACGAGCAGTACTTC

J gene: TRBJ2-7
D gene: .
CDR3 length: 12
clone size: few
V gene: TRBV12-1
CDR3 protein: CASVGSHYEQYF
CDR3 DNA: TGTGCCAGCGTTGGTAGCCACTACGAGCAGTACTTC

J gene: TRBJ2-7
D gene: TRBD1
CDR3 length: 15
clone size: .
V gene: TRBV9
CDR3 protein: CASSVAGQGLNEQYF
CDR3 DNA: TGTGCCAGCAGCGTAGCCGGACAGGGCCTCAACGAGCAGTACTTC

J gene: TRBJ2-6
D gene: TRBD1
CDR3 length: 17
clone size: .
V gene: TRBV9
CDR3 protein: CASSPRTGALGANVLTF
CDR3 DNA: TGTGCCAGCAGCCCTCGGACAGGTGCTCTTGGGGCCAACGTCCTGACTTTC

J gene: TRBJ1-1
D gene: TRBD1
CDR3 length: 17
clone size: .
V gene: TRBV23-1
CDR3 protein: CASSQGDRVLMNTEAFF
CDR3 DNA: TGCGCCAGCAGTCAAGGGGACAGGGTACTCATGAACACTGAAGCTTTCTTT

J gene: TRBJ1-2
D gene: .
CDR3 length: 14
clone size: .
V gene: TRBV6-1
CDR3 protein: CASSEAQGAYGYTF
CDR3 DNA: TGTGCCAGCAGTGAAGCCCAGGGTGCATATGGCTACACCTTC

J gene: TRBJ1-1
D gene: TRBD1
CDR3 length: 14
clone size: .
V gene: TRBV6-2/TRBV6-3
CDR3 protein: CASSPRQGNTEAFF
CDR3 DNA: TGTGCCAGCAGCCCTCGACAGGGGAACACTGAAGCTTTCTTT

J gene: TRBJ1-5
D gene: .
CDR3 length: 13
clone size: .
V gene: TRBV7-9
CDR3 protein: CASSSTENQPQHF
CDR3 DNA: TGTGCCAGCAGCTCTACAGAGAATCAGCCCCAGCATTTT

J gene: TRBJ2-6
D gene: .
CDR3 length: 18
clone size: .
V gene: TRBV5-1
CDR3 protein: CASSTGQSGFPGANVLTF
CDR3 DNA: TGCGCCAGCAGCACCGGACAAAGTGGTTTTCCTGGGGCCAACGTCCTGACTTTC

J gene: TRBJ1-4
D gene: TRBD1
CDR3 length: 14
clone size: .
V gene: TRBV3-1/TRBV3-2
CDR3 protein: CASSPQGAYGKLFF
CDR3 DNA: TGTGCCAGCAGCCCACAGGGGGCTTATGGAAAACTGTTTTTT

J gene: TRBJ1-1
D gene: .
CDR3 length: 13
clone size: .
V gene: TRBV11-2
CDR3 protein: CASSRQPNTEAFF
CDR3 DNA: TGTGCCAGCAGCCGACAACCGAACACTGAAGCTTTCTTT

J gene: TRBJ2-1
D gene: TRBD1
CDR3 length: 18
clone size: .
V gene: TRBV18
CDR3 protein: CASSPRQGQGVEYNEQFF
CDR3 DNA: TGTGCCAGCTCACCTCGTCAGGGACAGGGGGTGGAGTACAATGAGCAGTTCTTC

J gene: TRBJ1-3
D gene: .
CDR3 length: 17
clone size: .
V gene: TRBV7-2
CDR3 protein: CASSLRTVKGRGNTIYF
CDR3 DNA: TGTGCCAGCAGCTTAAGGACAGTTAAGGGGAGAGGAAACACCATATATTTT

J gene: TRBJ1-3
D gene: .
CDR3 length: 13
clone size: .
V gene: TRBV6-5
CDR3 protein: CASSNSLGNTIYF
CDR3 DNA: TGTGCCAGCAGTAACAGTCTTGGAAACACCATATATTTT

J gene: TRBJ1-6
D gene: TRBD1
CDR3 length: 16
clone size: .
V gene: TRBV6-2/TRBV6-3
CDR3 protein: CASSTGQGGFSSPLHF
CDR3 DNA: TGTGCCAGCAGTACGGGACAGGGAGGTTTTTCTTCACCCCTCCACTTT

J gene: TRBJ1-1
D gene: .
CDR3 length: 15
clone size: .
V gene: TRBV5-1
CDR3 protein: CASSLARQLNTEAFF
CDR3 DNA: TGCGCCAGCAGCTTGGCGCGGCAGTTGAACACTGAAGCTTTCTTT

J gene: TRBJ2-7
D gene: TRBD1
CDR3 length: 17
clone size: .
V gene: TRBV24-1
CDR3 protein: CATSSNPGQGVSYEQYF
CDR3 DNA: TGTGCCACCAGTTCTAACCCGGGACAGGGGGTCTCCTACGAGCAGTACTTC

J gene: TRBJ2-7
D gene: .
CDR3 length: 11
clone size: .
V gene: TRBV7-9
CDR3 protein: CASGSGFEQYF
CDR3 DNA: TGTGCCAGCGGGAGCGGGTTCGAGCAGTACTTC

J gene: TRBJ1-2
D gene: TRBD1
CDR3 length: 14
clone size: .
V gene: TRBV19
CDR3 protein: CASSSGQGDYGYTF
CDR3 DNA: TGTGCCAGTAGTAGCGGACAGGGCGACTATGGCTACACCTTC

J gene: TRBJ2-5
D gene: .
CDR3 length: 14
clone size: .
V gene: TRBV19
CDR3 protein: CASSIGPGQETQYF
CDR3 DNA: TGTGCCAGTAGTATAGGTCCAGGGCAAGAGACCCAGTACTTC

J gene: TRBJ2-6
D gene: TRBD2
CDR3 length: 20
clone size: .
V gene: TRBV18
CDR3 protein: CASSPKTSGGLPSGANVLTF
CDR3 DNA: TGTGCCAGCTCACCAAAAACTAGCGGGGGGCTTCCCTCTGGGGCCAACGTCCTGACTTTC

J gene: TRBJ2-1
D gene: TRBD2
CDR3 length: 15
clone size: .
V gene: TRBV18
CDR3 protein: CASSEEGGSYNEQFF
CDR3 DNA: TGTGCCAGCTCGGAGGAGGGAGGGTCCTACAATGAGCAGTTCTTC

J gene: TRBJ1-1
D gene: .
CDR3 length: 13
clone size: .
V gene: TRBV7-3
CDR3 protein: CASSLRGGTEAFF
CDR3 DNA: TGTGCCAGCAGCTTAAGAGGTGGCACTGAAGCTTTCTTT

J gene: TRBJ1-1
D gene: .
CDR3 length: 15
clone size: .
V gene: TRBV3-1/TRBV3-2
CDR3 protein: CASSPGNRAHTEAFF
CDR3 DNA: TGTGCCAGCAGCCCTGGGAACAGGGCCCACACTGAAGCTTTCTTT

J gene: TRBJ1-4
D gene: .
CDR3 length: 13
clone size: .
V gene: TRBV5-1
CDR3 protein: CASSLSPGEKLFF
CDR3 DNA: TGCGCCAGCAGCTTGAGTCCGGGTGAAAAACTGTTTTTT

J gene: TRBJ2-7
D gene: TRBD1
CDR3 length: 15
clone size: .
V gene: TRBV29-1
CDR3 protein: CSVEKFGTGGYEQYF
CDR3 DNA: TGCAGCGTTGAAAAATTCGGGACAGGGGGCTACGAGCAGTACTTC

J gene: TRBJ1-4
D gene: TRBD1
CDR3 length: 13
clone size: .
V gene: TRBV29-1
CDR3 protein: CSGTDRGTEKLFF
CDR3 DNA: TGCAGCGGAACCGACAGGGGGACTGAAAAACTGTTTTTT